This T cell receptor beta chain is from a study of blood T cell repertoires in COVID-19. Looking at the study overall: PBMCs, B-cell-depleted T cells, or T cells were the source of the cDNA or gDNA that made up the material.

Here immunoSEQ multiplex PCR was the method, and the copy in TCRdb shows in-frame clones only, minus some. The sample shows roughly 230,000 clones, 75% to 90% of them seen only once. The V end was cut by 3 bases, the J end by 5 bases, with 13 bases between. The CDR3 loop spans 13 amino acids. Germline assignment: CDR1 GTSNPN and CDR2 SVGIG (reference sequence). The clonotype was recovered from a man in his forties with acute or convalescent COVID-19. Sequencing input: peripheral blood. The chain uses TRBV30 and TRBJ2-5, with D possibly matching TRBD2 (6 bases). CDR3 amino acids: CAWSDGTFETQYF. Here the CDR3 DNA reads TGTGCCTGGAGCGACGGGACTTTTGAGACCCAGTACTTC.